A single sample gave rise to the 20 T cell receptor beta chains below, sequenced in a study of blood T cells in healthy people across ages (dated by TCRdb to 2013 to 2016). Receptors were amplified or captured by 5' RACE. The sequencer was an Illumina HiSeq 2500. The second PCR ran for roughly 7 to 12 cycles and used a J-beta primer mix along with a sample-barcoded 5' primer. TCRdb itself trimmed the public reads at Q25 with fastp, ran MiXCR and retained productive beta chains. Rows merge per CDR3 protein into single entries with the most common DNA and genes. The sample profile shows about 900,000 distinct CDR3 sequences; 40% to 60% of them were found once. 13% of the sample rests with the top ten. Sequenced: blood. The receptors derive from a man aged 25 to 40 in good health.

V gene TRBV28 combines with J gene TRBJ2-5; D is ambiguous. The CDR3 length is 14 residues. Trimming left V 7 bases short and J 2 bases short, with 14 bases between. Germline-derived CDR1 and CDR2 are MDHEN and SYDVKM. The CDR3 DNA follows: TGTGCCAGCACCCATTTTGTGGCACAAGAGACCCAGTACTTC. It is translated as CASTHFVAQETQYF.

This clonotype was observed a handful of times. The chain has TRBV7-9 and TRBJ1-6, with 8 bases that match TRBD1. The CDR3 sequence is 14 residues long. The junction had 9 bases not matched to a gene; V was cut back by 11 bases and J by 6 bases. Germline CDR1 is SEHNR and CDR2 is FQNEAQ (reference sequence). The CDR3 DNA follows: TGTGCCGTACGCCCAGGACAGGGTAATTCACCCCTCCACTTT. Translating it yields CAVRPGQGNSPLHF.

This clonotype was observed a single time. The CDR3 region is CATERGVGRLDEQYF. The CDR3 DNA reads as TGTGCCACCGAGCGTGGTGTAGGGCGTCTGGACGAGCAGTACTTC. The J gene is TRBJ2-5, the V gene TRBV15, with D uncertain. With the DNA end fitting TRBJ2-7 better, the J assignment may be wrong. There are 15 residues in the CDR3. Germline CDR1 is LNHNV and CDR2 is YYDKDF (reference sequence).

CDR3 amino acids: CASSLDRDHQETQYF. CDR3 DNA sequence: TGTGCCAGCAGCTTAGACAGGGACCACCAAGAGACCCAGTACTTC. The rearrangement uses TRBV7-2 and TRBJ2-5; TRBD1 is a possible D gene (6 bases). Looked up from germline, CDR1 is SGHTA and CDR2 is FQGNSA. This CDR3 region has 15 residues. The V and J ends lost 1 base and 0 bases respectively, with 9 bases between them.

This clonotype was seen at least ten times. The chain joins TRBV12-3 or TRBV12-4 to TRBJ2-5, with unresolved D. Trimming shortened V by 6 bases and J by 5 bases, and 7 bases separated the two germline ends. The CDR3 sequence is 11 residues long. The CDR3 DNA reads TGTGCCAGCAGATACGGGGAGACCCAGTACTTC. This codes for CASRYGETQYF.

About this clonotype itself: One end of the junction is discordant with germline, which a read error may explain. The rearrangement uses TRBV13 and TRBJ2-4; D gene uncertain. The better agreement between TRBJ2-7 and the DNA end casts doubt on the J call. The germline V gene has CDR1 PRHDT and CDR2 FYEKMQ (reference sequence). The CDR3 is 12 residues long. The CDR3 loop reads CAGSLRGYEQYF. The CDR3 bases are TGTGCCGGCAGCTTAAGAGGTTACGAGCAGTACTTC.

This clonotype was detected only a few times. This chain links TRBV12-3 or TRBV12-4 with TRBJ2-1, with 10 bases lining up with TRBD2. The V gene end was trimmed by 6 bases and the J gene end by 10 bases; junction bases not matched to a gene: 9. This CDR3 spans 14 amino acids. In nucleotides, the CDR3 is TGTGCCAGCAGGAATAGCGGGGGGTTATACGAGCAGTTCTTC. This gives the protein CASRNSGGLYEQFF.

The V and J genes are TRBV12-3 or TRBV12-4 and TRBJ1-2; 9 positions agree with TRBD1. V lost 5 bases and J lost 3; bases outside the gene matches: 10. There are 16 residues in the CDR3. The CDR3 reads CASSQGQGRIYYGYTF. DNA for the CDR3: TGTGCCAGCAGTCAAGGACAGGGGCGGATTTACTATGGCTACACCTTC.

This clonotype was seen a single time. The chain couples TRBV4-3 to TRBJ2-1, with 7 bases matching TRBD1. The V segment lost 0 bases and the J segment 1 base; nucleotides outside the gene matches: 3. Germline V gene sequence: CDR1 LGHNA, CDR2 YSLEER. The CDR3 has 16 amino acids. CDR3 coding DNA: TGCGCCAGCAGCCAAGATGTCAGGGGGTCCTACAATGAGCAGTTCTTC. Translating it yields CASSQDVRGSYNEQFF.

The genes are TRBV14 and TRBJ2-5, with D maybe TRBD1 (6 bases). The CDR3 spans 15 residues. Germline V gene lookup returns CDR1 SGHDN and CDR2 FVKESK. Trimming pared 3 bases from V and 6 bases from J, leaving 17 bases between. CDR3 in amino acids: CASSQAQSDSKTQYF. Here the CDR3 DNA reads TGTGCCAGCAGCCAGGCCCAGTCGGACAGCAAGACCCAGTACTTC.

The chain joins TRBV7-9 to TRBJ2-7, with TRBD1 as a possible D gene (5 bases). The CDR3 is 19 residues long. Per the germline V gene, CDR1 is SEHNR and CDR2 is FQNEAQ (reference sequence). V dropped 4 bases and J dropped 3 bases, with 28 bases sitting between them. The CDR3 protein is CASSSMTHVSRQGDYEQYF. The CDR3 region has the DNA TGTGCCAGCAGCTCGATGACTCATGTAAGCAGGCAAGGGGACTACGAGCAGTACTTC. The full variable domain, completed using reference TRBV7-9 and TRBJ2-7, is DTGVSQNPRHKITKRGQNVTFRCDPISEHNRLYWYRQTLGQGPEFLTYFQNEAQLEKSRLLSDRFSAERPKGSFSTLEIQRTEQGDSAMYLCASSSMTHVSRQGDYEQYFGPGTRLTVT.

The chain carries TRBV5-1 and TRBJ2-7; 9 bases match TRBD1. This CDR3 is built from 14 residues. Germline CDR1 is SGHRS and CDR2 is YFSETQ. V gave up 3 bases and J gave up 5 bases; unmatched junction bases: 6. The CDR3, as DNA: TGCGCCAGCAGCTCGAGACAGGGGGGTGACGAGCAGTACTTC. It yields the protein CASSSRQGGDEQYF.

This clonotype came up a few times. V gene TRBV7-8 combines with J gene TRBJ2-5; D possibly corresponds to TRBD2 (6 bases). The end of the DNA fits TRBJ2-7 better, so the J call may be wrong. The CDR3 sequence is 13 residues long. Germline V gives CDR1 SGHVS, CDR2 FQNEAQ. The CDR3 nucleotides read TGTGCCAGCAGCTTAGGGAGGGTATACGAGCAGTACTTC. It codes for CASSLGRVYEQYF.

This clonotype has a handful of counts. This chain joins TRBV4-2 and TRBJ2-7; TRBD2 might be the D (6 bases). The germline CDR1 and CDR2 sequences are LGHNA and YNFKEQ. The length of the CDR3 is 15 residues. Trimming cost V 3 bases and J 1 base, with 13 bases left between them. The CDR3 sequence is CASSQPGVGSYEQYF. The CDR3 coding sequence is TGTGCCAGCAGCCAGCCGGGGGTAGGATCCTACGAGCAGTACTTC.

This clonotype turned up a few times. The rearrangement joins TRBV20-1 to TRBJ2-1, with 7 bases fitting TRBD1. After removal of 5 bases from V and 6 bases from J, the junction contained 4 bases not matched to a gene. The CDR3 runs to 12 residues. Germline V CDR1 and CDR2: DFQATT, SNEGSKA (reference sequence). The CDR3: CSADRAPNEQFF. Written as DNA, the CDR3 is TGCAGTGCTGACAGGGCCCCCAATGAGCAGTTCTTC.

The V and J genes are TRBV7-2 and TRBJ2-7, with TRBD1 matching over 8 bases. The J call is uncertain, as TRBJ2-4 better fits the DNA end. This CDR3 is 16 amino acids long. CDR1 SGHTA and CDR2 FQGNSA come from the germline V gene. CDR3: CASSLNRGSFKDIQYF. CDR3 nucleotide sequence: TGTGCCAGCAGCTTGAACAGGGGGTCGTTCAAGGACATTCAGTACTTC.

The chain joins TRBV11-1 to TRBJ2-3; 8 bases map to TRBD2. V shed 5 bases and J 2 bases; nucleotides not matched to a gene: 6. Germline assignment: CDR1 SGHAT and CDR2 FQDESV (reference sequence). The CDR3 is made up of 15 amino acids. This CDR3 is CASSQAAGVTDTQYF. The CDR3 DNA reads as TGTGCCAGCAGCCAGGCAGCGGGGGTCACAGATACGCAGTATTTT.

This chain uses TRBV7-2 with TRBJ2-3, with TRBD1 as a possible D gene (5 bases). The CDR3 totals 16 residues. Deletions cut 0 bases from V and 6 bases from J, with 16 bases between. From germline, CDR1 is SGHTA and CDR2 FQGNSA. The chain's CDR3 is CASSLAGAQRGDTQYF. CDR3 coding DNA: TGTGCCAGCAGCTTAGCAGGGGCCCAGCGAGGCGATACGCAGTATTTT.

This sequence joins TRBV7-9 and TRBJ2-3; possible D gene TRBD2, 6 bases. The CDR3 length is 16 residues. Germline lookup yields CDR1 SEHNR and CDR2 FQNEAQ (reference sequence). V lost 4 bases to trimming and J lost 0 bases, with 14 bases between them. CDR3: CASSSGGTRSTDTQYF. Here the CDR3 DNA reads TGTGCCAGCAGCTCCGGAGGGACCAGAAGCACAGATACGCAGTATTTT.

This clonotype qualifies as large. The chain employs TRBV29-1 and TRBJ2-1, with a possible D match to TRBD1 (5 bases). V was pared by 6 bases and J by 4 bases, with 16 bases between. CDR3 length: 14 amino acids. The germline CDR1 and CDR2 sequences are SQVTM and ANQGSEA. CDR3 residues: CSVPVAQGYNEQFF. CDR3 nucleotides: TGCAGCGTCCCCGTTGCCCAGGGATACAATGAGCAGTTCTTC.